One sample yielded the 22 T cell receptor beta chains listed below, sequenced in a study of CD8 T cells in Susac syndrome. RNA amounts of roughly 0.45 to 1 ug underwent reverse transcription with random hexamers. TCRdb re-called the immunoSEQ multiplex PCR reads through MiXCR, storing one row per CDR3 protein. This table has some 260,000 distinct CDR3 sequences, 70% to 90% appearing once. The sequencing sample was made of CD8+ T cells from PBMCs. These receptors were taken from a human donor with multiple sclerosis.

The J gene is TRBJ1-1, the V gene TRBV30; 7 positions agree with TRBD1. V gave up 1 base and J gave up 5 bases; unmatched junction bases: 4. Germline CDR1 GTSNPN, CDR2 SVGIG (reference sequence). The CDR3 runs 13 residues. CDR3: CAWSDYRGTEAFF. For the CDR3, the DNA is TGTGCCTGGAGTGACTACAGGGGAACTGAAGCTTTCTTT.

The rearrangement links TRBV6-5 to TRBJ2-1; 10 bases map to TRBD1. V lost 5 bases, J lost 10 bases, and 8 bases stayed unmatched. The CDR3 totals 14 residues. Germline assignment: CDR1 MNHEY and CDR2 SVGAGI. CDR3 sequence reads: CASSVGQGGGEQFF. CDR3 DNA sequence: TGTGCCAGCAGTGTCGGACAGGGGGGGGGCGAGCAGTTCTTC.

The chain carries TRBV5-4 and TRBJ2-1, with 8 bases aligning to TRBD2. Germline V gene lookup returns CDR1 SGHNT and CDR2 YYREEE (reference sequence). This CDR3 contains 13 residues. J lost 6 bases, V lost 3 bases, and 2 bases had no gene match. CDR3 loop: CASSWGLVNEQFF. Written as DNA, the CDR3 is TGTGCCAGCAGCTGGGGACTAGTCAATGAGCAGTTCTTC.

Written as DNA, the CDR3 is TGTGCCAGCGGACAGGCCCTCACCTACGAGCAGTACTTC. It translates to CASGQALTYEQYF. This chain connects TRBV6-1 to TRBJ2-7; TRBD1 aligns across 7 bases. Germline V gives CDR1 MNHNS, CDR2 SASEGT. The CDR3 covers 13 residues. V shed 8 bases, J shed 2 bases, and the junction held 6 bases outside the gene matches.

The V call is TRBV12-3 or TRBV12-4, the J call TRBJ2-2; D is undetermined. The ends were cut back, 4 bases at V and 5 bases at J, with 11 bases in the middle. The CDR3 totals 14 residues. The CDR3 region is CASSSAPVTGELFF. The DNA for the CDR3 is TGTGCCAGCAGTTCCGCTCCGGTAACCGGGGAGCTGTTTTTT.

The V gene is TRBV7-9, the J gene TRBJ2-7, with TRBD2 matching over 7 bases. This CDR3 has 15 residues. V shed 3 bases, J shed 6 bases, and the junction held 11 bases outside the gene matches. Germline V gene lookup returns CDR1 SEHNR and CDR2 FQNEAQ (reference sequence). The CDR3 DNA reads as TGTGCCAGCAGCTTCTCCGGACTAGGGATGATCGAGCAGTACTTC. It yields the protein CASSFSGLGMIEQYF.

This chain links TRBV27 with TRBJ1-1; no reliable D call. V lost 2 bases and J 1 base, leaving 8 bases between the germline ends. CDR1 is MNHEY and CDR2 is SMNVEV in the germline V gene (reference sequence). There are 14 residues in the CDR3. The CDR3 nucleotides are TGTGCCAGCAGTTTAAGGCAGCAGAACACTGAAGCTTTCTTT. Translating gives CASSLRQQNTEAFF.

The chain uses TRBV20-1 and TRBJ1-1; D ambiguous. Trimming removed 6 bases from V and 4 bases from J, with 9 bases in between. The germline V gene has CDR1 DFQATT and CDR2 SNEGSKA (reference sequence). This CDR3 has 11 residues. The CDR3 spells CSATSPTEAFF. The CDR3 DNA sequence: TGCAGTGCCACGTCTCCCACTGAAGCTTTCTTT.

The chain uses TRBV29-1 and TRBJ2-1; 15 bases line up with TRBD2. The V gene's germline CDR1 is SQVTM and CDR2 ANQGSEA. V shed 7 bases, J shed 7 bases, and the junction held 2 bases outside the gene matches. The CDR3 has 13 residues. CDR3 DNA: TGCAGCGCCGGGACTAGCGGGAGGAATGAGCAGTTCTTC. Translated, it gives CSAGTSGRNEQFF.

The rearrangement uses TRBV28 and TRBJ2-7; D unclear. Germline CDR1 is MDHEN and CDR2 is SYDVKM. The CDR3 has 15 amino acids. Deletions cut 0 bases from V and 2 bases from J, with 11 bases between. This chain's CDR3 is CASSLWQVIAYEQYF. For the CDR3, the DNA is TGTGCCAGCAGTTTATGGCAGGTCATCGCCTACGAGCAGTACTTC.

The chain is built from TRBV7-2 and TRBJ1-2; TRBD1 matches at 8 bases. From germline, CDR1 is SGHTA and CDR2 FQGNSA. The ends lost 0 bases at V and 4 bases at J; junction bases unmatched: 10. The CDR3 has 17 amino acids. The CDR3: CASSLAPMDRESYGYTF. In DNA, the CDR3 is TGTGCCAGCAGCTTAGCCCCCATGGACAGGGAGTCCTATGGCTACACCTTC.

This clonotype showed up just a few times. The gene calls are TRBV27 and TRBJ1-5, with 9 bases fitting TRBD1. The CDR3 contains 14 residues. Germline V gene data show CDR1 as MNHEY and CDR2 as SMNVEV (reference sequence). V shed 6 bases, J shed 4 bases, and the junction held 4 bases outside the gene matches. The DNA for the CDR3 is TGTGCCAGCAGCCGGACAGGGGCGAATCAGCCCCAGCATTTT. Its protein product is CASSRTGANQPQHF.

The CDR3 sequence is CASSPVSTSTDTQYF. The CDR3 DNA sequence: TGCGCCAGCAGCCCAGTCTCTACTAGCACAGATACGCAGTATTTT. V usage is TRBV4-1 and J usage is TRBJ2-3; no clear D gene. Looked up from germline, CDR1 is MGHRA and CDR2 is YSYEKL. The CDR3 runs 15 residues. The V gene lost 4 bases and the J gene lost 0 bases, with 11 bases spanning the gap.

The chain uses TRBV10-3 and TRBJ2-7; 9 bases map to TRBD2. V gave up 4 bases and J gave up 1 base; unmatched junction bases: 2. Germline CDR1 ENHRY, CDR2 SYGVKD. The CDR3 has 14 residues. The chain's CDR3 is CAISGTSESYEQYF. In nucleotides, the CDR3 is TGTGCCATCAGTGGGACTAGCGAGTCCTACGAGCAGTACTTC.

The chain joins TRBV4-1 to TRBJ2-1; 9 bases align to TRBD2. The CDR3 is 16 residues long. Germline lookup yields CDR1 MGHRA and CDR2 YSYEKL. Trimming at V came to 7 bases and at J to 6 bases, leaving 13 bases not matched to a gene. The CDR3: CASMGAGGPITNEQFF. CDR3 bases: TGCGCCAGCATGGGGGCGGGAGGGCCTATTACCAATGAGCAGTTCTTC.

The gene calls are TRBV28 and TRBJ2-7; a possible D gene is TRBD2 (5 bases). The germline V and J ends were trimmed by 10 bases and 2 bases, with 18 bases remaining between them. CDR1 MDHEN and CDR2 SYDVKM come from the germline V gene. The CDR3 has 14 residues. The CDR3 sequence: CATSSGIPTYEQYF. The DNA of the CDR3 is TGTGCCACCTCGTCCGGGATTCCGACCTACGAGCAGTACTTC.

This clonotype was seen just once. This sequence joins TRBV9 and TRBJ2-7, with 7 bases lining up with TRBD1. CDR1 is SGDLS and CDR2 is YYNGEE in the germline V gene. There are 15 residues in the CDR3. After removal of 3 bases from V and 5 bases from J, the junction contained 11 bases not matched to a gene. CDR3 amino acids: CASSGIDTGADEQYF. The CDR3 nucleotides are TGTGCCAGCAGCGGAATTGACACAGGGGCCGACGAGCAGTACTTC.

The V and J genes are TRBV30 and TRBJ1-1; D gene uncertain. Germline V lookup: CDR1 GTSNPN, CDR2 SVGIG (reference sequence). The CDR3 covers 12 residues. Trimming left V 0 bases short and J 6 bases short, with 8 bases between. CDR3 amino acids: CAWSVSKSEAFF. The CDR3 DNA follows: TGTGCCTGGAGTGTCAGTAAGTCTGAAGCTTTCTTT.

This clonotype was seen a single time. The V call is TRBV12-3 or TRBV12-4, the J call TRBJ1-1, with a possible D match to TRBD1 (6 bases). CDR3 length: 15 amino acids. Trimming removed 1 base from V and 7 bases from J, with 16 bases in between. The DNA of the CDR3 is TGTGCCAGCAGTTTAGAGCGCTGGGGGGCAAATGAAGCTTTCTTT. Its translation: CASSLERWGANEAFF.

This CDR3 is CASRFTGDHYNEQFF. CDR3 nucleotides: TGTGCCAGCAGATTCACAGGAGACCACTACAATGAGCAGTTCTTC. The chain links TRBV27 to TRBJ2-1; D is perhaps TRBD1 (5 bases). CDR3 length: 15 amino acids. V shed 6 bases and J shed 3 bases, with 15 bases lying between them. Germline-derived CDR1 and CDR2 are MNHEY and SMNVEV (reference sequence).

The gene calls are TRBV7-9 and TRBJ2-3; no clear D gene. V dropped 1 base and J dropped 4 bases, with 6 bases sitting between them. Germline values: CDR1 SEHNR, CDR2 FQNEAQ (reference sequence). The CDR3 runs to 13 residues. DNA for the CDR3: TGTGCCAGCAGCTTAGAGATATCAGATACGCAGTATTTT. Protein product: CASSLEISDTQYF.

The chain uses TRBV6-2 or TRBV6-3 and TRBJ2-1; 7 positions agree with TRBD2. This CDR3 spans 15 amino acids. V lost 5 bases and J lost 5; bases outside the gene matches: 9. Germline values: CDR1 MNHEY, CDR2 SVGEGT. The CDR3 sequence is CASSPIGRIDNEQFF. The DNA for the CDR3 is TGTGCCAGCAGTCCCATCGGGAGGATCGACAATGAGCAGTTCTTC.